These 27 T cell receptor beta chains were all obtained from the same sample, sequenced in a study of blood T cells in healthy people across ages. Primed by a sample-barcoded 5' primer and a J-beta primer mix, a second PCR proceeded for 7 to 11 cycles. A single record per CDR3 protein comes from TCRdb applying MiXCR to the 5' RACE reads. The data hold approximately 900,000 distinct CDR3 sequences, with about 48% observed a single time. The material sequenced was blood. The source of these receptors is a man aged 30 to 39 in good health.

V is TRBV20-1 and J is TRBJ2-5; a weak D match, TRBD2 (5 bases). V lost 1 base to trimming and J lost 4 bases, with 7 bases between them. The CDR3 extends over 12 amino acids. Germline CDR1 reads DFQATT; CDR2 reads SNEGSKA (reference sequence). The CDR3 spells CSARARGETQYF. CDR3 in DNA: TGCAGTGCTAGAGCCCGGGGAGAGACCCAGTACTTC.

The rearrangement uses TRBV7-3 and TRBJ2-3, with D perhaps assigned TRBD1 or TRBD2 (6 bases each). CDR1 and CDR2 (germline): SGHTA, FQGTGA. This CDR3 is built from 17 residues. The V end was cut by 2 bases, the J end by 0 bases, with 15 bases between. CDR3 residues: CASSLLGQGTSTDTQYF. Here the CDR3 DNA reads TGTGCCAGCAGCTTACTGGGGCAGGGGACTAGCACAGATACGCAGTATTTT.

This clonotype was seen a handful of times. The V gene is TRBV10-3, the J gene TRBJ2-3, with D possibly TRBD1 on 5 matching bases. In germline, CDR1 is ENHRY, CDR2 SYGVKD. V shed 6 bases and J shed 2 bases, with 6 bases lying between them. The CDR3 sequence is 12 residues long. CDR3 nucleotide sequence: TGTGCCATCAGGGGGCCCACAGATACGCAGTATTTT. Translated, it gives CAIRGPTDTQYF.

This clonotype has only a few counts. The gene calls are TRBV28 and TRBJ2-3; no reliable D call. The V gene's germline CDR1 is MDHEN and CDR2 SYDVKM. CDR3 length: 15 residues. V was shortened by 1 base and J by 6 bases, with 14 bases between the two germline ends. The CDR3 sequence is CASSLSGPLGDTQYF. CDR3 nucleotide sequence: TGTGCCAGCAGTTTATCGGGCCCCCTTGGGGATACGCAGTATTTT.

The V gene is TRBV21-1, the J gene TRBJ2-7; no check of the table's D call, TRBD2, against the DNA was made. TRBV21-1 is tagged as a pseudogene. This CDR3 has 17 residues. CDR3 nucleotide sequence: TGTGCCAGCAGCTCCCATCGAGGGCCTTACCACTCCTACGAGCAGTACTTC. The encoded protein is CASSSHRGPYHSYEQYF.

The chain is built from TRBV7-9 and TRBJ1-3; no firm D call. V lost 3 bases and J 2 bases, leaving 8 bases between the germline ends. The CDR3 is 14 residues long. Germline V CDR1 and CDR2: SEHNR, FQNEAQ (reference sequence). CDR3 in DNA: TGTGCCAGCAGCTTTGAACCCCCTGGAAACACCATATATTTT. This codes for CASSFEPPGNTIYF.

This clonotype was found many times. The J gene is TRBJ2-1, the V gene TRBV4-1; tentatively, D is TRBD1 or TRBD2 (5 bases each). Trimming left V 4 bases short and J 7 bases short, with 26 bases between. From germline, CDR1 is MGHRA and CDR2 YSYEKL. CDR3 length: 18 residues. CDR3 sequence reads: CASSRSPRERSRLNEQFF. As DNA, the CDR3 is TGCGCCAGCAGCCGATCCCCCAGGGAGCGATCAAGGCTGAATGAGCAGTTCTTC.

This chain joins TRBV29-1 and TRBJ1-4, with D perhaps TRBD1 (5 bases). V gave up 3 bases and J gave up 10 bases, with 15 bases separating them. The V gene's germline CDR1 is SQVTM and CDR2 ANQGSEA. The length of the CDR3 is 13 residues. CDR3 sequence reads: CSVETGAVGKLFF. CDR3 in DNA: TGCAGCGTTGAGACCGGGGCAGTAGGAAAACTGTTTTTT.

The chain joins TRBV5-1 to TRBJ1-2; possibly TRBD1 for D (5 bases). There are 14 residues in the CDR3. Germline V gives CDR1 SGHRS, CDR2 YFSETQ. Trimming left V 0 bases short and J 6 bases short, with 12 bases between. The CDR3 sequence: CASSLVPGRHGYTF. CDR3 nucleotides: TGCGCCAGCAGCTTGGTTCCAGGGCGCCATGGCTACACCTTC.

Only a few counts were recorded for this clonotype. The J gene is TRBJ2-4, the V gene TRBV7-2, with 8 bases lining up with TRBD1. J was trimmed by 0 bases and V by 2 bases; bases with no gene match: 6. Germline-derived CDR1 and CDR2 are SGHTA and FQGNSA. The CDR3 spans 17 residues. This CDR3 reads CASSLSTGALAKNIQYF. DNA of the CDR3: TGTGCCAGCAGCTTATCGACAGGGGCTCTAGCCAAAAACATTCAGTACTTC.

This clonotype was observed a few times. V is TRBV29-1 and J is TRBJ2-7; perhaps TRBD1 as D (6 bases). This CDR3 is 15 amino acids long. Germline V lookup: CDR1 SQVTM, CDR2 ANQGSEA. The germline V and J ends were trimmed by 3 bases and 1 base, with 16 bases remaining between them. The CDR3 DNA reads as TGCAGCGTTGAGGGGGCGGAGGATGATTCCTACGAGCAGTACTTC. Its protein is CSVEGAEDDSYEQYF.

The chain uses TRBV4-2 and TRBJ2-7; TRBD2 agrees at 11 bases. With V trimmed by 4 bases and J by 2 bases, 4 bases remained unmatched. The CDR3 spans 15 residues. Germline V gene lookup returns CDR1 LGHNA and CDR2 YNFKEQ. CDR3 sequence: CASSLRLAGTYEQYF. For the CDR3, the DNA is TGTGCCAGCAGCCTTAGACTAGCGGGGACCTACGAGCAGTACTTC.

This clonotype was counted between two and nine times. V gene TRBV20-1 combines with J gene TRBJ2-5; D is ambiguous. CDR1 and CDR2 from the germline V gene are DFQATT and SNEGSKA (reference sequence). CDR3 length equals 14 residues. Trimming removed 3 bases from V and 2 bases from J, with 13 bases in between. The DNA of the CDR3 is TGCAGTGCTAGGTGGACCGAGGAACAAGAGACCCAGTACTTC. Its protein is CSARWTEEQETQYF.

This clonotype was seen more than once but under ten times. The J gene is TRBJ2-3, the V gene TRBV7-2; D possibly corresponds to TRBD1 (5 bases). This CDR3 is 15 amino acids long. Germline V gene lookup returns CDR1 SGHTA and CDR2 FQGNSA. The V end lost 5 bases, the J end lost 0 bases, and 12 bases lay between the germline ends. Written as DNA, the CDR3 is TGTGCCAGCAGCGTGACAGTACTTAGCACAGATACGCAGTATTTT. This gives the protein CASSVTVLSTDTQYF.

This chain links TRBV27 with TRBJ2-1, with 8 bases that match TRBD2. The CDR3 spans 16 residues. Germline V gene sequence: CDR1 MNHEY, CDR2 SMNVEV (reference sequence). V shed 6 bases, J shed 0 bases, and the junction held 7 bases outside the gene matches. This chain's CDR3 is CASRRSGASSYNEQFF. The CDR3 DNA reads TGTGCCAGCAGGCGTAGCGGGGCGAGCTCCTACAATGAGCAGTTCTTC.

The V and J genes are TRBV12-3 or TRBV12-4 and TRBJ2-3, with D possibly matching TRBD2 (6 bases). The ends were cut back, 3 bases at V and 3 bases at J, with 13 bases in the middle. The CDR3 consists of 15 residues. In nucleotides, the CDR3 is TGTGCCAGCAGTTTGGCTCGGAGGGGAACAGATACGCAGTATTTT. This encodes CASSLARRGTDTQYF.

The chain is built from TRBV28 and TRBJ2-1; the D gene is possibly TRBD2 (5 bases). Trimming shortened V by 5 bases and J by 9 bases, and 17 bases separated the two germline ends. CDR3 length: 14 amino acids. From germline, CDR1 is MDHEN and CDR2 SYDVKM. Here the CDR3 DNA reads TGTGCCAGCAGTGTAGCTCCGGGATCGCGTGAGCAGTTCTTC. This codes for CASSVAPGSREQFF. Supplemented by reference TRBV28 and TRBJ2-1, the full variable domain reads DVKVTQSSRYLVKRTGEKVFLECVQDMDHENMFWYRQDPGLGLRLIYFSYDVKMKEKGDIPEGYSVSREKKERFSLILESASTNQTSMYLCASSVAPGSREQFFGPGTRLTVL.

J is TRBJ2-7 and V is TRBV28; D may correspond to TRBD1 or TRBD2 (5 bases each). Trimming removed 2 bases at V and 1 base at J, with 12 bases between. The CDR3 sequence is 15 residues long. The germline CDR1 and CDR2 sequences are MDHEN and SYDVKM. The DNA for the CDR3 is TGTGCCAGCAGTTTAATGGGGGAGCGGTCCTACGAGCAGTACTTC. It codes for CASSLMGERSYEQYF. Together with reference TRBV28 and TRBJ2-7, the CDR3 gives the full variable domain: DVKVTQSSRYLVKRTGEKVFLECVQDMDHENMFWYRQDPGLGLRLIYFSYDVKMKEKGDIPEGYSVSREKKERFSLILESASTNQTSMYLCASSLMGERSYEQYFGPGTRLTVT.

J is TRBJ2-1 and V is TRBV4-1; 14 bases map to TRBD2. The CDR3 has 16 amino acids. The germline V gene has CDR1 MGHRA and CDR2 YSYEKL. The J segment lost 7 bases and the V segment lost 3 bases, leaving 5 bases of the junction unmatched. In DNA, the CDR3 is TGCGCCAGCAGCCATGGACTAGCGGGAGGACAAAATGAGCAGTTCTTC. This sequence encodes CASSHGLAGGQNEQFF.

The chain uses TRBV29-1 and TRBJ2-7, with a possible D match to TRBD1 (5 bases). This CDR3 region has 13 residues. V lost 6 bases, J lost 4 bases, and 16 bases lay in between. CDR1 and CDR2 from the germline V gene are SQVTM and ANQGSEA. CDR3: CSVETGQGYEQYF. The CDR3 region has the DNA TGCAGCGTGGAGACCGGACAAGGGTACGAGCAGTACTTC.

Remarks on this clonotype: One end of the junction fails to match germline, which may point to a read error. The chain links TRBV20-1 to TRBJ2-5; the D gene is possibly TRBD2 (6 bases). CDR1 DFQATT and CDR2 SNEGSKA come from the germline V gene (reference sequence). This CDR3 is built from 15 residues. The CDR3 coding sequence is TGCAGTGCTGGAGAATATCCGGGACTCCAAGAGACCCAGTACTTC. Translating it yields CSAGEYPGLQETQYF.

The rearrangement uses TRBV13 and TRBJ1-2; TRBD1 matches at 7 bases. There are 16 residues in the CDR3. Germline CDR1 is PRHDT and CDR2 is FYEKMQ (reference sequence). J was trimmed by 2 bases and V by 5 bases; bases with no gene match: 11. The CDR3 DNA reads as TGTGCCAGCAGCCACAGCCGGCAGGGGGGAAACTATGGCTACACCTTC. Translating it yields CASSHSRQGGNYGYTF.

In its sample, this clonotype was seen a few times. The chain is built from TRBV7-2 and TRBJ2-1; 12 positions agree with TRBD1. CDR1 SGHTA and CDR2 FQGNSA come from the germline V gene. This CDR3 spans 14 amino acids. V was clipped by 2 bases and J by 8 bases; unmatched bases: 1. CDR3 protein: CASSLRDRGHEQFF. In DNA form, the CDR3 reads TGTGCCAGCAGCTTAAGGGACAGGGGGCATGAGCAGTTCTTC.

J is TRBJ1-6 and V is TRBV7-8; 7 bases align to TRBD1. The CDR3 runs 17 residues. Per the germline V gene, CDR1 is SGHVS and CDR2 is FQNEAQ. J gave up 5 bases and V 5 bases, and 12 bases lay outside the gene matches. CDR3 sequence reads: CASSHPRGTANNSPLHF. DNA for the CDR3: TGTGCCAGCAGCCACCCCCGCGGGACAGCTAATAATTCACCCCTCCACTTT.

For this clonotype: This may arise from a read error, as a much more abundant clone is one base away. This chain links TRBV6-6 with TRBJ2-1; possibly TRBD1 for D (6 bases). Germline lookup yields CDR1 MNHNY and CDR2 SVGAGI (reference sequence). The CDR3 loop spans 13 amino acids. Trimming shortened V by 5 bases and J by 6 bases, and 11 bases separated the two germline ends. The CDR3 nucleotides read TGTGCCAGCAGTGCGGACAGATTCAATGAGCAGTTCTTC. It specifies CASSADRFNEQFF.

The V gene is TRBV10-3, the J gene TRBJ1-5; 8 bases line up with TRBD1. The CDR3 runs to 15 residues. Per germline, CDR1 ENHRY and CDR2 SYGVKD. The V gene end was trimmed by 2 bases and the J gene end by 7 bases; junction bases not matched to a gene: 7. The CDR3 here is CAISETTGVQQPQHF. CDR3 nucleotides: TGTGCCATCAGTGAGACGACAGGGGTTCAACAGCCCCAGCATTTT.

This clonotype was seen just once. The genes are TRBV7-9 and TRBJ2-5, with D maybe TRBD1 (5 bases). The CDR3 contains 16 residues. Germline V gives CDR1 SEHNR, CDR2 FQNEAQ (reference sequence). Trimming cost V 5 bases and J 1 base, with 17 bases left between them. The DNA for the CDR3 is TGTGCCAGCAGCCCCACTCTGGACAAGGGCCAAGAGACCCAGTACTTC. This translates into CASSPTLDKGQETQYF.